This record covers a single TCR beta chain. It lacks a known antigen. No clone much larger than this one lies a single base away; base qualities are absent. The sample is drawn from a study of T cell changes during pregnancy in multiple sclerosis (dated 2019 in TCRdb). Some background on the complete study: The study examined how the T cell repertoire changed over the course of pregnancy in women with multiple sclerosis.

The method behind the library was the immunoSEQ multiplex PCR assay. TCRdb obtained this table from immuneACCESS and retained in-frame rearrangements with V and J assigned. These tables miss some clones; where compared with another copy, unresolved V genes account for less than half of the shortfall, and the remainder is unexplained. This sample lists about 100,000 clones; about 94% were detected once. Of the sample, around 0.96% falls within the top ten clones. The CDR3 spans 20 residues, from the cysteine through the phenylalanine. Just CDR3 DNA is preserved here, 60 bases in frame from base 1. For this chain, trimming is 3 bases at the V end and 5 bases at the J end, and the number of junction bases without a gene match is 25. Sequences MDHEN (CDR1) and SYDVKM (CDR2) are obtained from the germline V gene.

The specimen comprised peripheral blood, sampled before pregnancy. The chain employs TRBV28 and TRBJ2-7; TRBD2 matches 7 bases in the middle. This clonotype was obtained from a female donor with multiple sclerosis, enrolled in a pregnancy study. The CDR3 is CASSFDATNDRSGAPDEQYF. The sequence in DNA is TGTGCCAGCAGTTTTGATGCAACTAACGATAGGAGCGGGGCTCCTGACGAGCAGTACTTC.